The 29 T cell receptor beta chains below come from one sample, sequenced in a study of T cell clonality in common variable immunodeficiency. Study-wide points: In common variable immunodeficiency, TCR beta chains reportedly carried fewer deletions and N-nucleotide insertions.

Which antigens these TCRs recognize remains unknown. Clones were read by immunoSEQ multiplex PCR, and TCRdb kept only the in-frame ones, dropping some. The specimen has around 19,000 clones, none found just once. Sequences were obtained from peripheral blood mononuclear cells. Receptors were obtained from a human donor with common variable immunodeficiency.

This clone has only a few counts. The read is 3 residues too short to cover the CDR3 end, so that end is filled in from the germline J gene. This chain links TRBV5-4 with TRBJ2-5; possible D gene TRBD2, 6 bases. The CDR3 runs 15 residues. Per the germline V gene, CDR1 is SGHNT and CDR2 is YYREEE (reference sequence). Between the trimmed V and J ends, which lost 7 bases and 4 bases, there was a span of 20 bases. The sequenced CDR3 bases are TGTGCCAGCTATCCGTCGGAGGGCGCGGGAGAGACC. It specifies CASYPSEGAGET. The entire CDR3 protein is CASYPSEGAGETQYF.

Remarks on this clone: The observed sequence ends 3 residues before the CDR3 terminus, with the missing tail filled in from the germline J gene. The chain joins TRBV7-8 to TRBJ2-1, with 13 bases matching TRBD2. The CDR3 runs to 17 residues. With 5 bases clipped from V and 0 bases from J, the junction kept 4 bases outside the gene matches. Germline CDR1 and CDR2: SGHVS and FQNEAQ. This CDR3 reads CASSPRTSGSSYNEQFF. CDR3 DNA (partial): TGTGCCAGCAGCCCCCGGACTAGCGGGAGCTCCTACAATGAG.

This clone has a handful of counts. The sequence runs out 3 residues before the end of the CDR3; the remainder is reconstructed from the germline J gene. J is TRBJ2-7 and V is TRBV6-1; TRBD1 aligns across 9 bases. V dropped 4 bases and J dropped 4; count of bases not matched to a gene: 8. Germline CDR1 reads MNHNS; CDR2 reads SASEGT. This CDR3 is 15 amino acids long. The CDR3 loop is CASSGAGTGRYEQYF. Partial CDR3 DNA: TGTGCCAGCAGTGGGGCCGGGACAGGGAGGTACGAG.

About this clone: The CDR3 goes on 3 residues after the read ends, and that part is filled in from the germline J gene. V usage is TRBV18 and J usage is TRBJ2-3; weak D call: TRBD1 (6 bases). The CDR3 consists of 17 residues. V was shortened by 2 bases and J by 3 bases, with 18 bases between the two germline ends. Per the germline V gene, CDR1 is KGHSH and CDR2 is LQKENI. Here the CDR3 reads CASSPRGKKILTDTQYF. The CDR3 bases that were read are TGTGCCAGCTCACCAAGGGGGAAGAAGATTTTGACAGATACG.

This clone was counted only a few times. Read sequence stops 3 residues before the CDR3 end, and the germline J gene provides the missing end. The J gene is TRBJ2-7, the V gene TRBV5-1, with 12 bases that match TRBD2. The V segment lost 4 bases and the J segment 4 bases; nucleotides outside the gene matches: 9. The V gene's germline CDR1 is SGHRS and CDR2 YFSETQ. The CDR3 spans 16 residues. The covered CDR3 bases are TGCGCCAGCAGCGTGGGGCGGACTAGCGGGGCGTACGAG. Its translation: CASSVGRTSGAYE. The CDR3, in full, reads CASSVGRTSGAYEQYF.

On this clone: The sequenced fragment ends 3 residues before the CDR3 boundary, so the rest is inferred from the germline J gene. The J gene is TRBJ2-7, the V gene TRBV7-8; 10 bases align to TRBD2. CDR1 and CDR2 from the germline V gene are SGHVS and FQNEAQ. The CDR3 runs to 15 residues. Germline trimming cut 5 bases from V and 4 bases from J; bases unmatched to any gene: 8. This CDR3 reads CASSQTAGGPYEQYF. The CDR3 DNA, read in part, is TGTGCCAGCAGCCAAACAGCGGGAGGGCCTTACGAG.

This clone was recorded many times. The read terminates 3 residues before the CDR3 end, so the remaining end is supplied by the germline J gene. The rearrangement joins TRBV5-1 to TRBJ2-5; tentative D call: TRBD1 (5 bases). The CDR3 is 16 residues long. V lost 4 bases and J lost 5, with 21 bases in between. The germline V gene has CDR1 SGHRS and CDR2 YFSETQ. The CDR3 DNA, read in part, is TGCGCCAGCAGCCTATCATCGACAGCCCCGATGGAGACC. Translated, it gives CASSLSSTAPMET. The complete CDR3 protein is CASSLSSTAPMETQYF. Together with reference TRBV5-1 and TRBJ2-5, the CDR3 gives the full variable domain: KAGVTQTPRYLIKTRGQQVTLSCSPISGHRSVSWYQQTPGQGLQFLFEYFSETQRNKGNFPGRFSGRQFSNSRSEMNVSTLELGDSALYLCASSLSSTAPMETQYFGPGTRLLVL.

The CDR3 loop is CASSLETLYNEQFF. CDR3 bases read: TGTGCCAGCAGCCTAGAGACACTTTACAATGAG. V and J are TRBV7-6 and TRBJ2-1; D not resolved. The CDR3 goes on 3 residues after the read ends, and that part is filled in from the germline J gene. CDR1 is SGHVS, CDR2 FNYEAQ, per germline. The CDR3 runs to 14 residues. V was clipped by 5 bases and J by 4 bases, with 12 bases between them.

This clone has ten or more counts. From the germline J gene comes the end of the CDR3, since the read stops 3 residues before it. J is TRBJ1-5 and V is TRBV7-2; D gene ambiguous. The CDR3 extends over 13 amino acids. CDR1 and CDR2 (germline): SGHTA, FQGNSA. The V end lost 2 bases, the J end lost 0 bases, and 2 bases lay between the germline ends. The part of the CDR3 DNA that was read is TGTGCCAGCAGCTTACTTAGCAATCAGCCC. Its protein is CASSLLSNQP. The full CDR3 sequence reads CASSLLSNQPQHF.

Turning to this clone: Read coverage stops 3 residues before the CDR3 terminus; the germline J gene supplies the remainder. The chain employs TRBV7-8 and TRBJ1-2; D gene uncertain. In germline, CDR1 is SGHVS, CDR2 FQNEAQ. The CDR3 has 14 residues. The covered CDR3 bases are TGTGCCAGCAGCCCCCAGTTAAGAATCCTTAGC. This translates into CASSPQLRILS. The complete CDR3 protein is CASSPQLRILSYTF.

This clone was seen a few times. Partial CDR3 DNA: TGTGCCTGGAGCCGTGTAATTCGAGGAGATACG. Translating it yields CAWSRVIRGDT. The entire CDR3 protein is CAWSRVIRGDTQYF. V is TRBV30 and J is TRBJ2-3; no reliable D call. The CDR3 end falls 3 residues outside the read, so it is completed with the germline J gene. Germline CDR1 is GTSNPN and CDR2 is SVGIG (reference sequence). Trimming cost V 3 bases and J 5 bases, with 15 bases left between them. The CDR3 is made up of 14 amino acids. The whole variable domain, filled in from reference TRBV30 and TRBJ2-3, reads SQTIHQWPATLVQPVGSPLSLECTVEGTSNPNLYWYRQAAGRGLQLLFYSVGIGQISSEVPQNLSASRPQDRQFILSSKKLLLSDSGFYLCAWSRVIRGDTQYFGPGTRLTVL.

This clone showed up many times. The read is 3 residues too short to cover the CDR3 end, so that end is filled in from the germline J gene. J is TRBJ2-7 and V is TRBV7-3; 8 bases line up with TRBD2. Trimming took 3 bases from V and 1 from J; bases not matched to a gene: 5. Germline CDR1 is SGHTA and CDR2 is FQGTGA. The CDR3 covers 15 residues. The covered CDR3 bases are TGTGCCAGCAGCTTGGGCGGGAGGTTGTCCTACGAG. Its protein product is CASSLGGRLSYE. The whole CDR3 sequence reads CASSLGGRLSYEQYF.

Concerning this clone itself: The read stops 3 residues short of the end of the CDR3; the missing end is completed from the germline J gene. The chain combines TRBV30 with TRBJ2-7; weak D call: TRBD1 (6 bases). Trimming left V 4 bases short and J 2 bases short, with 15 bases between. The CDR3 loop spans 14 amino acids. CDR1 and CDR2 from the germline V gene are GTSNPN and SVGIG (reference sequence). CDR3 bases read: TGTGCCTGGAATACGGGCAGGGGACCCTACGAG. Its translation: CAWNTGRGPYE. The whole CDR3 protein reads CAWNTGRGPYEQYF.

This clone was recorded a few times. The DNA ends 3 residues before the CDR3 does, and the rest of the CDR3 is filled in from the germline J gene. The chain carries TRBV5-1 and TRBJ2-3, with TRBD2 identical over 10 bases. With 2 bases clipped from V and 4 bases from J, the junction kept 10 bases outside the gene matches. The CDR3 is 17 amino acids. Germline CDR1 SGHRS, CDR2 YFSETQ. The CDR3 DNA, read in part, is TGCGCCAGCAGCTTCCAAGCAGCGGGGGGGCGACCAGATACG. Translation: CASSFQAAGGRPDT. The complete CDR3 reads CASSFQAAGGRPDTQYF.

Comments on this clone: The read stops 3 residues short of the end of the CDR3; the missing end is completed from the germline J gene. The J gene is TRBJ2-5, the V gene TRBV7-3, with 8 nucleotides matching TRBD1. CDR1 and CDR2 (germline): SGHTA, FQGTGA. The CDR3 consists of 15 residues. J lost 4 bases, V lost 5 bases, and 9 bases had no gene match. CDR3 loop: CASSRIQGAGETQYF. CDR3 bases read: TGTGCCAGCAGCCGAATTCAGGGGGCAGGAGAGACC.

The table lists this clone with many counts. The read terminates 3 residues before the CDR3 end, so the remaining end is supplied by the germline J gene. The V call is TRBV7-9, the J call TRBJ2-3; the D is unclear. The germline V gene has CDR1 SEHNR and CDR2 FQNEAQ (reference sequence). The V gene lost 1 base and the J gene lost 2 bases, with 10 bases spanning the gap. The CDR3 is made up of 15 amino acids. The CDR3 sequence: CASSLVGTSTDTQYF. The CDR3 DNA, read in part, is TGTGCCAGCAGCTTAGTGGGCACTTCCACAGATACG.

Regarding this clone: The sequence runs out 3 residues before the end of the CDR3; the remainder is reconstructed from the germline J gene. This chain connects TRBV5-6 to TRBJ2-7; weak D call: TRBD1 (5 bases). CDR1 and CDR2 (germline): SGHDT, YYEEEE. Deletions cut 0 bases from V and 6 bases from J, with 16 bases between. CDR3 length: 15 residues. The sequenced part of the CDR3 DNA is TGTGCCAGCAGCTTGGGGGGCGCGGCAGCGCTCGAG. Translation gives CASSLGGAAALE. The complete CDR3 protein is CASSLGGAAALEQYF.

Ten or more counts support this clone. From the germline J gene comes the end of the CDR3, since the read stops 3 residues before it. The chain employs TRBV7-8 and TRBJ2-7; D possibly corresponds to TRBD1 (6 bases). Germline assignment: CDR1 SGHVS and CDR2 FQNEAQ. V was trimmed by 4 bases and J by 2 bases, leaving 9 bases between them. This CDR3 has 13 amino acids. The CDR3 DNA, read in part, is TGTGCCAGCAGCTCAACAGGGCCCTACGAG. As protein: CASSSTGPYE. The CDR3 as a whole reads CASSSTGPYEQYF.

For this clone: The read finishes 3 residues shy of the CDR3 end, and the germline J gene is used to complete it. The genes are TRBV5-1 and TRBJ2-7, with D tentatively TRBD1 (6 bases). Germline CDR1 is SGHRS and CDR2 is YFSETQ. The CDR3 covers 15 residues. Trimming left V 0 bases short and J 5 bases short, with 15 bases between. The DNA read from the CDR3 is TGCGCCAGCAGCTTGGGGGTGGGGGCCATCGACGAG. Its translation: CASSLGVGAIDE. The entire CDR3 protein is CASSLGVGAIDEQYF.

By frequency in the sample, this clone is medium-sized. The CDR3 end lies 3 residues beyond the end of the read and is filled in from the germline J gene. This chain links TRBV4-1 with TRBJ1-2, with 9 bases fitting TRBD1. J was trimmed by 3 bases and V by 5 bases; bases with no gene match: 10. The CDR3 is 16 residues long. In germline, CDR1 is MGHRA, CDR2 YSYEKL. The CDR3 bases that were read are TGCGCCAGCAGCTCACGATCAGGGACAGGGCACTATGGC. It is translated as CASSSRSGTGHYG. In full, the CDR3 is CASSSRSGTGHYGYTF.

With respect to this clone: The DNA ends 3 residues before the CDR3 does, and the rest of the CDR3 is filled in from the germline J gene. This sequence joins TRBV5-1 and TRBJ2-3; D possibly corresponds to TRBD1 (6 bases). The CDR3 loop spans 17 amino acids. Per germline, CDR1 SGHRS and CDR2 YFSETQ. Trimming removed 1 base from V and 0 bases from J, with 15 bases in between. Incomplete CDR3 DNA: TGCGCCAGCAGCTTGAACAGGGATGTTATCAGCACAGATACG. The encoded protein is CASSLNRDVISTDT. The full-length CDR3 reads as CASSLNRDVISTDTQYF.

The table lists this clone with a few counts. Read coverage stops 3 residues before the CDR3 terminus; the germline J gene supplies the remainder. This chain joins TRBV19 and TRBJ2-2; 11 bases agree with TRBD1. CDR1 is LNHDA and CDR2 is SQIVND in the germline V gene (reference sequence). J gave up 4 bases and V 5 bases, and 0 bases lay outside the gene matches. This CDR3 has 14 residues. The sequenced CDR3 bases are TGTGCCAGTAGTGGGACAGGGGGCACCGGGGAG. Its translation: CASSGTGGTGE. The whole CDR3 is CASSGTGGTGELFF.

As regards this clone: The read halts 3 residues ahead of the CDR3 end, with the missing end drawn from the germline J gene. V is TRBV18 and J is TRBJ1-4; TRBD1 matches at 8 bases. With V trimmed by 0 bases and J by 7 bases, 7 bases remained unmatched. The CDR3 is 16 amino acids. Per the germline V gene, CDR1 is KGHSH and CDR2 is LQKENI. Incomplete CDR3 DNA: TGTGCCAGCTCACCACCAAACGACAGGGGAGTTGAAAAA. It is translated as CASSPPNDRGVEK. From start to end, the CDR3 is CASSPPNDRGVEKLFF.

This clone was detected a few times. The read comes to an end 3 residues before the CDR3 does, leaving the germline J gene to fill in the end. The J gene is TRBJ2-2, the V gene TRBV7-6, with D perhaps matching TRBD1 (6 bases). Looked up from germline, CDR1 is SGHVS and CDR2 is FNYEAQ. V was shortened by 4 bases and J by 2 bases, with 14 bases between the two germline ends. The CDR3 consists of 16 residues. CDR3 DNA (partial): TGTGCCAGCAGCTCGAGACCGGGACAAAACACCGGGGAG. The encoded protein is CASSSRPGQNTGE. The whole CDR3 sequence reads CASSSRPGQNTGELFF.

Within the sample, this clone is medium-sized (0.01 to 0.1%). The DNA ends 3 residues before the CDR3 does, and the rest of the CDR3 is filled in from the germline J gene. The chain links TRBV7-6 to TRBJ2-3, with 9 bases that match TRBD2. CDR1 is SGHVS and CDR2 is FNYEAQ in the germline V gene. This CDR3 contains 16 residues. J was trimmed by 4 bases and V by 5 bases; bases with no gene match: 10. The covered CDR3 bases are TGTGCCAGCAGCCCCGCTATAGCGGGAGCGGCAGATACG. Protein: CASSPAIAGAADT. The whole CDR3 is CASSPAIAGAADTQYF.

As regards this clone: The read ends 3 residues shy of where the CDR3 ends; the end is completed using the germline J gene. V and J are TRBV7-2 and TRBJ2-3, with a weak D call TRBD2 (7 bases). V dropped 5 bases and J dropped 2 bases, with 14 bases sitting between them. Per germline, CDR1 SGHTA and CDR2 FQGNSA. The CDR3 extends over 15 amino acids. The CDR3 reads CASSRKGGFTDTQYF. The sequenced part of the CDR3 DNA is TGTGCCAGCAGCCGGAAGGGGGGGTTCACAGATACG. The full variable domain, completed using reference TRBV7-2 and TRBJ2-3, is GAGVSQSPSNKVTEKGKDVELRCDPISGHTALYWYRQSLGQGLEFLIYFQGNSAPDKSGLPSDRFSAERTGGSVSTLTIQRTQQEDSAVYLCASSRKGGFTDTQYFGPGTRLTVL.

This clone was seen many times. The read ends 3 residues early relative to the CDR3; the germline J gene fills the gap. V usage is TRBV30 and J usage is TRBJ1-2; 9 nucleotides match TRBD1. The CDR3 is 14 amino acids. The V gene end was trimmed by 2 bases and the J gene end by 4 bases; junction bases not matched to a gene: 5. Germline CDR1 and CDR2: GTSNPN and SVGIG (reference sequence). CDR3: CAWSRQGGVYGYTF. Partial CDR3 DNA: TGTGCCTGGAGTAGACAGGGGGGGGTCTATGGC.

This clone was observed at least ten times. The CDR3 end lies 3 residues beyond the end of the read and is filled in from the germline J gene. The chain carries TRBV5-1 and TRBJ1-2; possible D gene TRBD1, 5 bases. The germline CDR1 and CDR2 sequences are SGHRS and YFSETQ. The V end was cut by 2 bases, the J end by 3 bases, with 11 bases between. The CDR3 loop spans 14 amino acids. CDR3 residues: CASSFNRRDYGYTF. The covered CDR3 bases are TGCGCCAGCAGCTTTAACAGGAGGGACTATGGC.

This clone was observed a few times. The CDR3 extends 3 residues past the end of the read, so its final part is completed from the germline J gene. This chain links TRBV19 with TRBJ1-3; D may be TRBD1 (6 bases). The V end was cut by 2 bases, the J end by 0 bases, with 8 bases between. In germline, CDR1 is LNHDA, CDR2 SQIVND (reference sequence). The CDR3 is 15 amino acids. CDR3 amino acids: CASSIRDNSGNTIYF. The part of the CDR3 DNA that was read is TGTGCCAGTAGTATAAGGGACAACTCTGGAAACACC.